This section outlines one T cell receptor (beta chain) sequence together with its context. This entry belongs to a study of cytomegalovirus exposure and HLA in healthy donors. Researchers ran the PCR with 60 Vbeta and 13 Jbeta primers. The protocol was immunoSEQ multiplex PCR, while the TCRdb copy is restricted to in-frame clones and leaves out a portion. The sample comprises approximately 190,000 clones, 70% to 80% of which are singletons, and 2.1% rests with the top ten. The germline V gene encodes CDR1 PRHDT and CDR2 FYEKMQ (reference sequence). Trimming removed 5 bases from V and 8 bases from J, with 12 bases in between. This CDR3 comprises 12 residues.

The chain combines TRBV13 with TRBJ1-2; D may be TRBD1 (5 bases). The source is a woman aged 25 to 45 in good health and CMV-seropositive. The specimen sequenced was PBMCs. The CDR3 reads CASSPGLSGYTF. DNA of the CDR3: TGTGCCAGCAGCCCGGGACTTTCAGGCTACACCTTC.